A selection of T cell receptor beta chains follows, all from one sample in a study of T cells in Graves' hyperthyroidism and ophthalmopathy. TCRdb passed the multiplex PCR reads through MiXCR, listing each CDR3 protein once. The sample lists about 560,000 distinct CDR3 sequences; around 17% were seen once. Specimen: blood. These TCRs come from a woman between 18 and 29 years old with Graves' hyperthyroidism. Each CDR3 is given with its conserved first and last residue. The D gene is left open where the match is weak. For some rows the clone size is stated as once, few or many, or as a class when expanded; others skip it.

clone size	V gene	J gene	D gene	CDR3 protein	CDR3 DNA
many	TRBV11-3	TRBJ1-1	-	CASSPWYSDTEAFF	TGTGCCAGCAGCCCCTGGTACTCGGACACTGAAGCTTTCTTT
many	TRBV18	TRBJ2-3	-	CASSPKFQNTDTQYF	TGTGCCAGCTCACCAAAGTTTCAGAACACAGATACGCAGTATTTT
-	TRBV4-3	TRBJ1-1	-	CASSQDGGWEAFF	TGCGCCAGCAGCCAAGATGGGGGGTGGGAAGCTTTCTTT
many	TRBV10-3	TRBJ2-7	TRBD2	CAISEFTSGSHEQYF	TGTGCCATCAGTGAGTTTACTAGCGGGAGCCACGAGCAGTACTTC
many	TRBV28	TRBJ2-1	TRBD2	CATYLAGGYNEQFF	TGTGCCACCTACCTTGCGGGAGGGTACAATGAGCAGTTCTTC
-	TRBV18	TRBJ1-5	TRBD1	CASSPGDSWGNQPQHF	TGTGCCAGCTCACCAGGGGACAGTTGGGGAAATCAGCCCCAGCATTTT
many	TRBV20-1	TRBJ1-5	TRBD1	CSARTGSGQPQHF	TGCAGTGCCCGGACAGGTTCAGGTCAGCCCCAGCATTTT
-	TRBV6-2/TRBV6-3	TRBJ1-2	-	CASSYGKGEDYDYTF	TGTGCCAGCAGTTACGGTAAAGGGGAGGATTATGACTACACCTTC
few	TRBV7-6	TRBJ2-7	-	CASSLAGGSLGTNYEQYF	TGTGCCAGCAGCTTAGCGGGCGGTTCATTGGGCACAAACTACGAGCAGTACTTC
many	TRBV12-3/TRBV12-4	TRBJ1-1	TRBD1	CASSPRTGPNTEAFF	TGTGCCAGCAGTCCTCGGACAGGTCCAAACACTGAAGCTTTCTTT
many	TRBV5-1	TRBJ1-2	TRBD1	CASSGMGQGFYGYTF	TGCGCCAGCAGCGGGATGGGACAGGGATTCTATGGCTACACCTTC
-	TRBV19	TRBJ2-3	TRBD2	CASSIRPLAALTDTQYF	TGTGCCAGTAGTATCCGACCTCTAGCGGCCCTCACAGATACGCAGTATTTT
few	TRBV5-1	TRBJ1-1	-	CASQRLSARGPKLGGNTEAFF	TGCGCCAGCCAGAGGCTTTCCGCTCGGGGCCCCAAGCTGGGAGGGAACACTGAAGCTTTCTTT
many	TRBV27	TRBJ1-2	TRBD1	CASSLTARDRHYGYTF	TGTGCCAGCAGTTTAACGGCCCGGGACAGGCACTATGGCTACACCTTC
few	TRBV7-2	TRBJ2-2	TRBD1	CASSLVWTGLTGELFF	TGTGCCAGCAGCTTAGTTTGGACAGGGCTCACCGGGGAGCTGTTTTTT
-	TRBV24-1	TRBJ1-5	-	CATEAGINQPQHF	TGTGCCACCGAGGCAGGGATCAATCAGCCCCAGCATTTT
-	TRBV15	TRBJ2-5	TRBD2	CATSRKSGRAGETQYF	TGTGCCACCAGCAGGAAAAGCGGGAGGGCAGGGGAGACCCAGTACTTC
-	TRBV10-1	TRBJ2-3	TRBD2	CASSESGAGATTDTQYF	TGCGCCAGCAGTGAGTCCGGGGCGGGAGCTACCACAGATACGCAGTATTTT
-	TRBV5-1	TRBJ2-7	TRBD2	CASSFGLAGGSSYEQYF	TGCGCCAGCAGCTTCGGACTAGCGGGCGGGAGCTCCTACGAGCAGTACTTC
many	TRBV5-5	TRBJ2-1	TRBD1	CASSVQGVTYNEQFF	TGTGCCAGCAGTGTACAGGGGGTGACCTACAATGAGCAGTTCTTC
-	TRBV27	TRBJ1-5	-	CASRPVGDGNQPQHF	TGTGCCAGCAGGCCCGTGGGGGATGGCAATCAGCCCCAGCATTTT
many	TRBV7-9	TRBJ2-5	-	CASSLTRQRAQETQYF	TGTGCCAGCAGCTTAACGCGACAAAGGGCCCAAGAGACCCAGTACTTC
many	TRBV12-3/TRBV12-4	TRBJ2-7	-	CASSRDRNEQYF	TGTGCCAGCAGTCGGGACCGCAACGAGCAGTACTTC
many	TRBV28	TRBJ2-4	TRBD1	CASSLTGAKNIQYF	TGTGCCAGCAGTTTGACAGGGGCCAAAAACATTCAGTACTTC
many	TRBV6-5	TRBJ2-1	-	CASSYSEIPGEQFF	TGTGCCAGCAGTTACTCGGAGATCCCCGGGGAGCAGTTCTTC
many	TRBV2	TRBJ1-2	-	CASSDQDSYGYTF	TGTGCCAGCAGTGACCAGGATTCCTATGGCTACACCTTC
-	TRBV11-3	TRBJ1-1	TRBD1	CASSLSGGVSAFF	TGTGCCAGCAGCTTATCAGGGGGGGTTTCAGCTTTCTTT
many	TRBV5-1	TRBJ2-5	-	CASSPTDGVETQYF	TGCGCCAGCAGCCCGACGGACGGCGTAGAGACCCAGTACTTC
few	TRBV10-3	TRBJ1-1	TRBD1	CAISKDRGLGEAFF	TGTGCCATCAGTAAGGACAGGGGGCTGGGTGAAGCTTTCTTT
many	TRBV3-1	TRBJ2-1	TRBD2	CASSRLAGHNEQFF	TGTGCCAGCAGCCGACTAGCGGGTCACAATGAGCAGTTCTTC
-	TRBV20-1	TRBJ2-7	TRBD2	CSATQTSGRYYEQYF	TGCAGTGCAACCCAAACTAGCGGGAGGTACTACGAGCAGTACTTC
many	TRBV3-1	TRBJ2-3	TRBD2	CASSQDPGGQYF	TGTGCCAGCAGCCAAGACCCGGGAGGGCAGTATTTT
many	TRBV20-1	TRBJ2-2	-	CSARNVEGSGELFF	TGCAGTGCTAGAAATGTCGAGGGGAGCGGGGAGCTGTTTTTT
few	TRBV11-1	TRBJ2-1	TRBD2	CASSDTSGGAPGNEQFF	TGTGCCAGCAGCGACACTAGCGGGGGGGCTCCGGGAAATGAGCAGTTCTTC
-	TRBV7-9	TRBJ2-7	-	CASSLGGDLFFYEQYF	TGTGCCAGCAGCTTAGGGGGCGACTTGTTTTTCTACGAGCAGTACTTC
-	TRBV19	TRBJ2-2	-	CASSIPGELFF	TGTGCCAGTAGTATACCCGGGGAGCTGTTTTTT
many	TRBV15	TRBJ2-3	-	CATSRDTGATDTQYF	TGTGCCACCAGCAGAGATACGGGAGCGACAGATACGCAGTATTTT